Listed here are 6 T cell receptor beta chains from one sample, sequenced in a study of T cells in Graves' hyperthyroidism and ophthalmopathy. The TCR beta CDR3 regions underwent amplification using RNA transcripts as the source. First-round RT-PCR targeting the TCR CDR3 was performed with the HTBI primer set. TCRdb fed the multiplex PCR reads into MiXCR, producing one record per CDR3 protein. The repertoire holds around 300,000 distinct CDR3 sequences, with more than 10% as singletons. Sequenced sample: blood. These receptors were obtained from a woman aged 30 to 39 with Graves' hyperthyroidism that later progressed to Graves' ophthalmopathy.

In its sample, this clonotype was seen a few times. This sequence joins TRBV20-1 and TRBJ2-4, with TRBD1 matching over 9 bases. Per germline, CDR1 DFQATT and CDR2 SNEGSKA (reference sequence). The CDR3 spans 12 residues. V dropped 5 bases and J dropped 6; count of bases not matched to a gene: 2. This chain's CDR3 is CSARQGGNIQYF. Written as DNA, the CDR3 is TGCAGTGCTCGACAGGGGGGAAACATTCAGTACTTC.

The chain has TRBV12-3 or TRBV12-4 and TRBJ2-3; D possibly corresponds to TRBD1 (5 bases). The V and J ends lost 0 bases and 7 bases respectively, with 14 bases between them. The CDR3 runs to 15 residues. The CDR3 DNA reads as TGTGCCAGCAGTTTAGCGCTAGGGGTGAAGAATACGCAGTATTTT. Translating it yields CASSLALGVKNTQYF.

The chain recombines TRBV5-4 with TRBJ1-2; perhaps TRBD1 as D (5 bases). The CDR3 runs to 16 residues. The germline V gene has CDR1 SGHNT and CDR2 YYREEE (reference sequence). V lost 0 bases to trimming and J lost 0 bases, with 12 bases between them. The CDR3 DNA sequence: TGTGCCAGCAGCTTGGATGTAGGGGCTTCTAACTATGGCTACACCTTC. This gives the protein CASSLDVGASNYGYTF. The whole variable domain, remainder taken from reference TRBV5-4 and TRBJ1-2, is ETGVTQSPTHLIKTRGQQVTLRCSSQSGHNTVSWYQQALGQGPQFIFQYYREEENGRGNFPPRFSGLQFPNYSSELNVNALELDDSALYLCASSLDVGASNYGYTFGSGTRLTVV.

J is TRBJ2-2 and V is TRBV27; D remains unclear. Trimming took off 8 bases at V and 6 bases at J, with 13 bases between the two ends. This CDR3 contains 13 residues. Looked up from germline, CDR1 is MNHEY and CDR2 is SMNVEV (reference sequence). This CDR3 reads CASGPLYSGELFF. The CDR3 DNA reads TGTGCCAGCGGCCCCCTCTACTCCGGGGAGCTGTTTTTT.

This clonotype has ten or more counts. V and J are TRBV14 and TRBJ2-7; D might be TRBD2 (6 bases). V was clipped by 2 bases and J by 4 bases, with 18 bases between them. This CDR3 region has 16 residues. Germline V gene sequence: CDR1 SGHDN, CDR2 FVKESK. CDR3 DNA: TGTGCCAGCAGCCAACATCCACCGGACTACTCTTACGAGCAGTACTTC. It codes for CASSQHPPDYSYEQYF.

The chain has TRBV6-1 and TRBJ2-1, with 11 positions matching TRBD1. The junction had 13 bases not matched to a gene; V was cut back by 6 bases and J by 15 bases. The CDR3 contains 14 residues. Germline CDR1 is MNHNS and CDR2 is SASEGT. CDR3 sequence reads: CASSLESTGTGGFF. The CDR3 bases are TGTGCCAGCAGCCTCGAATCTACCGGGACAGGGGGGTTCTTC.